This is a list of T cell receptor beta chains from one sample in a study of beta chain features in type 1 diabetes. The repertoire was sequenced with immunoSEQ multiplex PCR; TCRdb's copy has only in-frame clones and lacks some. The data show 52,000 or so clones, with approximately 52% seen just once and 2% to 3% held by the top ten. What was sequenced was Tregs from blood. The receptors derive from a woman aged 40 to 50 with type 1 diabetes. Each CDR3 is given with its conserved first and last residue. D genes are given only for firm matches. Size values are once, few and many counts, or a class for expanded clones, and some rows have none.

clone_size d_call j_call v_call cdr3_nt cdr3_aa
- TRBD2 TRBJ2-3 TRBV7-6 TGTGCCAGCAGCACGACTAGCGGACCGTACACAGATACGCAGTATTTT CASSTTSGPYTDTQYF
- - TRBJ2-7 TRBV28 TGTGCCAGCCGCGGTGGTACCTACGAGCAGTACTTC CASRGGTYEQYF
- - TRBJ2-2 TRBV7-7 TGTGCCAGCAGCTCCCTCCCGGGGGCCGGGGAGCTGTTTTTT CASSSLPGAGELFF
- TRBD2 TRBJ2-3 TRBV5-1 TGCGCCAGCAGCTTGGGGCTAGCGGGAGAGTCCAGCACAGATACGCAGTATTTT CASSLGLAGESSTDTQYF
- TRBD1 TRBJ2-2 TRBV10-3 TGTGCCATCCCCGGGCGTGGGACAGGGGCCGGGGAGCTGTTTTTT CAIPGRGTGAGELFF
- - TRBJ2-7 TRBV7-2 TGTGCCAGCAGCTTCATACACGGAGGCGTCGAGCAGTACTTC CASSFIHGGVEQYF
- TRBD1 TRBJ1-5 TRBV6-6 TGTGCCAGCAGCCGAGGGACAGGAGGAGGGGATCAGCCCCAGCATTTT CASSRGTGGGDQPQHF
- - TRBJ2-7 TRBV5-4 TGTGCCAGCAGCTTGGGCCAGGGGCTCGACGAGCAGTACTTC CASSLGQGLDEQYF
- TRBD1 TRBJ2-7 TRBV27 TGTGCCAGCAGTTTCCTGGGGACAGTCCCTATGTCTGAGCAGTACTTC CASSFLGTVPMSEQYF
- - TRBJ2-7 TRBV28 TGTGCCAGCAGTTCCTCCGGAGGGATGACCCACGAGCAGTACTTC CASSSSGGMTHEQYF
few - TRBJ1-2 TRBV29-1 TGCAGCGTTGCGGGAAGGGAGCACTATGGCTACACCTTC CSVAGREHYGYTF
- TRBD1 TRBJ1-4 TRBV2 TGTGCCAGCAGTGAAAAATGGGGTCACCGGGACAGGGATCGAAAACTGTTTTTT CASSEKWGHRDRDRKLFF
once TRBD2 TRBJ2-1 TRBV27 TGTGCCAGCAGCCCTAGCGGGAGGGCAGATGAGCAGTTCTTC CASSPSGRADEQFF
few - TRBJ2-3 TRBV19 TGTGCCAGTAGGCCTGGGACACTACAACGCACAGATACGCAGTATTTT CASRPGTLQRTDTQYF
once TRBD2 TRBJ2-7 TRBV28 TGTGCCAGCAGTTTCCGGAGTGGGAGGGCCCCCTCCTACGAGCAGTACTTC CASSFRSGRAPSYEQYF
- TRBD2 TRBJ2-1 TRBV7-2 TGTGCCAGCAGCTTATGGACTAGCGGGAGAAATGAGCAGTTCTTC CASSLWTSGRNEQFF
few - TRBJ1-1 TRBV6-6 TGTGCCAGCAGGTCGGTGGAAGGGAGGAACACTGAAGCTTTCTTT CASRSVEGRNTEAFF
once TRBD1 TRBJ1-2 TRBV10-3 TGTGCCATCAGCCCCGGGACAGGGGGGACGGATGGCTACACCTTC CAISPGTGGTDGYTF
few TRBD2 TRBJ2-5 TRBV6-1 TGTGCCAGCAGTGACCCTAGCGGGAAGTTGGGGGAGACCCAGTACTTC CASSDPSGKLGETQYF
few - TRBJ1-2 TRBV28 TGTGCCAGCAGTCCCGCTAACTATGGCTACACCTTC CASSPANYGYTF
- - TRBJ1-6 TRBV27 TGTGCCAGCTCACAAGGACAGCTAAATTCACCCCTCCACTTT CASSQGQLNSPLHF
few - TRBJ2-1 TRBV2 TGTGCCAGCAGGCGCTCTTGGGGGCTGGCCTACAATGAGCAGTTCTTC CASRRSWGLAYNEQFF
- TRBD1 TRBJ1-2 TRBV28 TGTGCCAGCAGTCCGGGGGACAGGGAGGCCTATGGCTACACCTTC CASSPGDREAYGYTF
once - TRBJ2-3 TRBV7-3 TGTGCCAGCAGCCTGGGACTTCTCACAGATACGCAGTATTTT CASSLGLLTDTQYF
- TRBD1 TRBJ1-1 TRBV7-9 TGTGCCAGCAGCCCACTACAGGGGAAGGGCACTGAAGCTTTCTTT CASSPLQGKGTEAFF
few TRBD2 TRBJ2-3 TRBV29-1 TGCAGCGCCAAAAGCGGGAGTGGTACAGATACGCAGTATTTT CSAKSGSGTDTQYF
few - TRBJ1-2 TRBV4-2 TGTGCCAGCAGCCAAGTGGGAACAGGAACGCCTAACTATGGCTACACCTTC CASSQVGTGTPNYGYTF
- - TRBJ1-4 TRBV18 TGTGCCAGCTCAACCACCGGTGAAAAACTGTTTTTT CASSTTGEKLFF
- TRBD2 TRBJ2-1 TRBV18 TGTGCCAGCTCACCACCACTAGCGGGGGTCCGAAATGAGCAGTTCTTC CASSPPLAGVRNEQFF
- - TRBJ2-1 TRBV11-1 TGTGCCAGCAGCTTAAACAGGGTAGGGAATGAGCAGTTCTTC CASSLNRVGNEQFF
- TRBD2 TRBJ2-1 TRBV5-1 TGCGCCAGCAGGCAGGGCGGGCTAGCGGGGGCTTACAATGAGCAGTTCTTC CASRQGGLAGAYNEQFF
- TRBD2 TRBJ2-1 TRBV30 TGTGCCTGGGCAGGGACTAGCGGGAGTTATGAGCGGTTCTTC CAWAGTSGSYERFF
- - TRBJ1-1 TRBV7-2 TGTGCCAGCAGCGGACGAACAGGGATGGGGAACACTGAAGCTTTCTTT CASSGRTGMGNTEAFF
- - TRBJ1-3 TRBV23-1 TGCGCCAGCAGTCAATCAGGACTCGACCGCTCTGGAAACACCATATATTTT CASSQSGLDRSGNTIYF
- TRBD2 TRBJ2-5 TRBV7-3 TGTGCCAGCAGCTTAGCCGGTCGGGGGGGGGAGACCCAGTACTTC CASSLAGRGGETQYF
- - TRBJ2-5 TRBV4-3 TGCGCCAGCAGCCAAGAGATCGATTTGCAGGGGTCGAAGACCCAGTACTTC CASSQEIDLQGSKTQYF
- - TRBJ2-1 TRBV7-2 TGTGCCAGCAGCCCAGGGGAGGGTGAGCAGTTCTTC CASSPGEGEQFF
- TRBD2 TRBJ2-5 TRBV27 TGTGCCAGCAGTTTATCTCTGTGGCGGGAGCAGTACTTC CASSLSLWREQYF
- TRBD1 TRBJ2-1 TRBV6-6 TGTGCCAGCAGTTACTCGACAGGGTACAATGAGCAGTTCTTC CASSYSTGYNEQFF
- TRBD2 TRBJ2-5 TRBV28 TGTGCCAGCAGTTCGACTACGGGACTAGGGGTCGGGACCCAGTACTTC CASSSTTGLGVGTQYF
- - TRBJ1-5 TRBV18 TGTGCCAGCTCACCGGGGCCCGCTAATCAGCCCCAGCATTTT CASSPGPANQPQHF
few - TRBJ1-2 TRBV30 TGTGCCTGGAGTGCGCCTGCGGGATACACCTTC CAWSAPAGYTF
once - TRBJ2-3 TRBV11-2 TGTGCCAGCAGCGCGAGGACAGATACGCAGTATTTT CASSARTDTQYF
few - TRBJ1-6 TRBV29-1 TGCAGCGTCACCCTTGGGGCCCGAAATTCACCCCTCCACTTT CSVTLGARNSPLHF
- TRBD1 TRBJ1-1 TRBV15 TGTGCCACCATTCGATCAGGGGACAGGTCTCGGGGCACTGAAGCTTTCTTT CATIRSGDRSRGTEAFF
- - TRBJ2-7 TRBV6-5 TGTGCCAGCAGGCAGGGGATCCACGAGCAGTACTTC CASRQGIHEQYF
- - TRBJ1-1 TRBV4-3 TGCGCCAGCAGCCAAGAGGTCAGGATCGCTGAAGCTTTCTTT CASSQEVRIAEAFF
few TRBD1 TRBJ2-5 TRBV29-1 TGCAGCGTAGGGACAGGGAAGCGGCAGACCCAGTACTTC CSVGTGKRQTQYF
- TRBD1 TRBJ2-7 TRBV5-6 TGTGCCAGCAGTTCGGTGGACAGGGACTACGAGCAGTACTTC CASSSVDRDYEQYF
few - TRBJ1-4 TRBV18 TGTGCCAGCTCACCTACCGGGGGGACCGAAAAACTGTTTTTT CASSPTGGTEKLFF
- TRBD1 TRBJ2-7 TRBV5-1 TGCGCCAGCAGCTCCGGACAGGCCACGGGGTACGAGCAGTACTTC CASSSGQATGYEQYF
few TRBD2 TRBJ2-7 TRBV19 TGTGCCAGTAGTGCGGACCGACTAGCGGGGACGGTGCGGGAGCAGTACTTC CASSADRLAGTVREQYF
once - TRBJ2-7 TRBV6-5 TGTGCCAGCAGCCTCCAGGGGTTTCCCTACGAGCAGTACTTC CASSLQGFPYEQYF
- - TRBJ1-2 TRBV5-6 TGTGCCAGCAGCCCAAGACTCTATGGCTACACCTTC CASSPRLYGYTF
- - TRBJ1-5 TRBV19 TGTGCCAGTAGTATTGGAGGGAGGTGGCAGCCCCAGCATTTT CASSIGGRWQPQHF
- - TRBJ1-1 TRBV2 TGTGCCAGCAGTGTTATTGCAGTCGAAGCTTTCTTT CASSVIAVEAFF
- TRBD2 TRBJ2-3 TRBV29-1 TGCAGCGTTGGCCGGGGGGAATCGACAGATACGCAGTATTTT CSVGRGESTDTQYF
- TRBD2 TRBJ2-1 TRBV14 TGTGCCAGCAGCCAAGATCTAATTAGCGGGAGTAACGGTGAGCAGTTCTTC CASSQDLISGSNGEQFF
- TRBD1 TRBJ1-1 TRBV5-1 TGCGCCAGCACCCCGACAGGGGCAGGTGGTGGCACTGAAGCTTTCTTT CASTPTGAGGGTEAFF